This TCR beta chain originates from a study of radiation and T cells in renal cell carcinoma. The time point is: blood 4 weeks post-SBRT, at nephrectomy. Regarding treatment: 15 Gy SBRT to primary tumor, nephrectomy 4 weeks later. TCRdb's table, derived via immunoSEQ multiplex PCR, lists solely in-frame clones and lacks some. The sample lists about 73,000 clones; roughly 85% were seen once. This clone was seen a handful of times. The trim removed 6 bases at V and 2 bases at J, leaving 4 bases unmatched. This CDR3 is 13 amino acids long. Germline V gene data show CDR1 as MNHNS and CDR2 as SASEGT. The V and J genes are TRBV6-1 and TRBJ2-7, with 7 bases that match TRBD1. Sequencing used blood, obtained from a patient whose treatment included radiotherapy and nephrectomy. The sequence was collected from a woman aged 60-70 years with renal cell carcinoma. In DNA, the CDR3 is TGTGCCAGCAGCAGGGACAGTACCTACGAGCAGTACTTC. It codes for CASSRDSTYEQYF.